Reported below is one T cell receptor (beta chain). Assay used: immunoSEQ multiplex PCR; TCRdb lists only in-frame clones, some missing. The sample has approximately 73,000 clones, over 90% seen once. These data belong to a study of technical replicates of blood from several donors. This CDR3 contains 16 residues. The germline CDR1 and CDR2 sequences are SGHNT and YYREEE (reference sequence). Between the trimmed V and J ends, which lost 5 bases and 7 bases, there was a span of 22 bases. This receptor was taken from a human donor in good health. The specimen was T cells isolated from PBMCs. The chain employs TRBV5-4 and TRBJ2-1; the D gene is possibly TRBD2 (7 bases). CDR3 protein: CASRLPGRGGWNEQFF. CDR3 sequence (DNA): TGTGCCAGCAGGCTTCCAGGGAGGGGGGGGTGGAATGAGCAGTTCTTC.